This T cell receptor (beta chain) came from a study of T-cell memory formation after mild COVID-19. Overall study results and limits: Unconfirmed was the SARS-CoV-2 specificity of second-wave clones that peaked on day 37.

TCRdb processed the 5' RACE reads anew with MiXCR; each CDR3 protein has one entry. The table includes roughly 600,000 distinct CDR3 sequences, around 17% detected once. In the case of this clonotype: Its matching antigen is unknown.

The CDR3 length is 15 residues. The germline V and J ends were trimmed by 3 bases and 6 bases, with 17 bases remaining between them. Germline CDR1 SGHTA, CDR2 FQGNSA. The sequence derives from an adult woman who had mild COVID-19 (a few samples of this study predate the infection). Cell type and time point are not known. Sequenced sample: PBMCs or a T cell subset sorted from them (not recorded which). V and J are TRBV7-2 and TRBJ1-2; the D gene is possibly TRBD1 (5 bases). The CDR3: CASSFRVSGTDGYTF. The CDR3 nucleotides read TGTGCCAGCAGCTTCAGGGTCTCAGGTACCGATGGCTACACCTTC.